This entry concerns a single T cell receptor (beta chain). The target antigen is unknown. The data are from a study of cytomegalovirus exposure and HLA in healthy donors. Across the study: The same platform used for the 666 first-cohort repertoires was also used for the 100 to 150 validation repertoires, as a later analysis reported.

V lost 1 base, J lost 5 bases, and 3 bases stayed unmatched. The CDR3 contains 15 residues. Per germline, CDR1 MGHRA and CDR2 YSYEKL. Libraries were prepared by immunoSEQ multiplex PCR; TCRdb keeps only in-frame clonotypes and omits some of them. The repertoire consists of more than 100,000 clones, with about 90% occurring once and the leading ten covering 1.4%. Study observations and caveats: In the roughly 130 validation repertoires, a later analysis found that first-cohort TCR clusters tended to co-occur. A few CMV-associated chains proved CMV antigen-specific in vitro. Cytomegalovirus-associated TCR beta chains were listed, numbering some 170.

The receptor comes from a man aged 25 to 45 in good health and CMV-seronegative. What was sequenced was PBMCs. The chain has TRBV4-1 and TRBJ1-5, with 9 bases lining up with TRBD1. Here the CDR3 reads CASSQGNRGHQPQHF. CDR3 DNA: TGCGCCAGCAGCCAAGGGAACAGGGGGCATCAGCCCCAGCATTTT.